The entry below gives a single T cell receptor (beta chain) sequence along with its context. Antigen specificity is unknown. PCR used 60 Vbeta primers and 13 Jbeta primers. Profiling relied on immunoSEQ multiplex PCR, and the TCRdb table lists in-frame clones only, not all of them. In the table there are about 150,000 clones, approximately 80% of which are singletons. These data come from a study of cytomegalovirus exposure and HLA in healthy donors. Study-wide findings and caveats: The classifier reportedly diagnosed cytomegalovirus status with high sensitivity and specificity.

The germline V gene encodes CDR1 SNHLY and CDR2 FYNNEI. Trimming cost V 6 bases and J 5 bases; bases outside gene matches: 9. The CDR3 is 15 amino acids. J is TRBJ2-1 and V is TRBV2, with 8 bases fitting TRBD2. What was sequenced was PBMCs. The TCR originated in a male donor in good health and CMV-seronegative. The chain's CDR3 is CASSGSGGPNNEQFF. In nucleotides, the CDR3 is TGTGCCAGCAGCGGCTCGGGGGGGCCCAACAATGAGCAGTTCTTC. Complete variable domain (other parts from reference TRBV2 and TRBJ2-1): EPEVTQTPSHQVTQMGQEVILRCVPISNHLYFYWYRQILGQKVEFLVSFYNNEISEKSEIFDDQFSVERPDGSNFTLKIRSTKLEDSAMYFCASSGSGGPNNEQFFGPGTRLTVL.